A selection of T cell receptor beta chains follows, all from one sample in a study of cytomegalovirus exposure and HLA in healthy donors. The assay was immunoSEQ multiplex PCR, and TCRdb's table has in-frame clones only and misses some. The table lists over 120,000 clones, around 73% of them singletons, with 2.5% to 3% in the top ten. Sequenced sample: PBMCs. These receptors originate from a female donor in good health and CMV-seronegative. Both conserved end residues are part of each CDR3. The D gene is left open where the match is weak. Where a row states a size, it is once, few, many or the class of an expanded clone; other rows omit it.

j_call	d_call	v_call	clone_size	cdr3_nt	cdr3_aa
TRBJ2-3	-	TRBV7-9	-	TGTGCCAGCAGCGCGTTGGTACCGACGCGTCTAGGTAGAGATACGCAGTATTTT	CASSALVPTRLGRDTQYF
TRBJ2-1	-	TRBV6-1	-	TGTGCCAGCACGGGATACAATGAGCAGTTCTTC	CASTGYNEQFF
TRBJ1-1	TRBD1	TRBV18	-	TGTGCCAGCTCACCACCGGTCAGGGGGCCGAACACTGAAGCTTTCTTT	CASSPPVRGPNTEAFF
TRBJ2-1	TRBD1	TRBV18	-	TGTGCCAGCTCACCACCGATCGGACAGGAGTCTCCCTTTAATGAGCAGTTCTTC	CASSPPIGQESPFNEQFF
TRBJ1-5	-	TRBV18	-	TGTGCCAGCTCGCCCTCGGGGGTCGGATTGGGCAATCAGCCCCAGCATTTT	CASSPSGVGLGNQPQHF
TRBJ2-1	TRBD2	TRBV27	-	TGTGGGGCGGGGGGGGCCGTCAATGAGCAGTTCTTC	CGAGGAVNEQFF
TRBJ2-1	-	TRBV6-5	-	TGTGCCAGCAGTTCTCCGGCAGGGAGGATGAATGAGCAGTTCTTC	CASSSPAGRMNEQFF
TRBJ1-1	TRBD1	TRBV5-1	-	TGCGCCAGCAGACGGGACAGCACTGAAGCTTTCTTT	CASRRDSTEAFF
TRBJ2-7	-	TRBV27	-	TGTGCCAGCACCCCAATGACAGGACCCTACGAGCAGTACTTC	CASTPMTGPYEQYF
TRBJ2-2	TRBD1	TRBV6-1	-	TGTGCCAGCAGTTTAAGACAGGGGGCGTTCGGGGAGCTGTTTTTT	CASSLRQGAFGELFF
TRBJ2-3	-	TRBV5-4	-	TGTGCCAGCAGCACGACGGGAGGGGGCGGTACAGATACGCAGTATTTT	CASSTTGGGGTDTQYF
TRBJ2-3	TRBD2	TRBV9	-	TGTGCCAGCAGCCCAGGCAGACTAGCGGGCACAGATACGCAGTATTTT	CASSPGRLAGTDTQYF
TRBJ1-2	-	TRBV6-5	-	TGTGCCAGCAGTTACCGCGAGAGGGGGGGCTATGGCTACACCTTC	CASSYRERGGYGYTF
TRBJ1-2	-	TRBV2	-	TGTGCCAGCAGTGAAGCGAAGGGGCCCTATGGCTACACCTTC	CASSEAKGPYGYTF
TRBJ2-7	TRBD2	TRBV4-1	-	TGCGCCAGCAGGCCTACTAGCGGGGATAGCTCCTACGAGCAGTACTTC	CASRPTSGDSSYEQYF
TRBJ2-5	TRBD1	TRBV7-9	-	TGTGCCAGCAGCCGCCCCCCAGAAGGACAGGGGTCATGGGAGACCCAGTACTTC	CASSRPPEGQGSWETQYF
TRBJ2-7	TRBD1	TRBV27	-	TGTGCCAGCAGCTATGGGTCCGGGACAGGGGTATACGAGCAGTACTTC	CASSYGSGTGVYEQYF
TRBJ1-2	-	TRBV29-1	once	TGCAGCGTTAAAGACAGTTATGGCTACACCTTC	CSVKDSYGYTF
TRBJ2-2	TRBD1	TRBV4-1	-	TGCGCCAGCAGCTCGACAACGACAGGGGTGACCGGGGAGCTGTTTTTT	CASSSTTTGVTGELFF
TRBJ2-4	TRBD1	TRBV28	-	TGTGCCAGCAGTTTAAACCAGGGGGTAGACATTCAGTACTTC	CASSLNQGVDIQYF
TRBJ2-7	-	TRBV7-9	-	TGTGCCAGCAGCTTTACAGGCTACGAGCAGTACTTC	CASSFTGYEQYF
TRBJ2-7	TRBD1	TRBV27	-	TGTGCCAGCAGTGCGGGACAGGGGGCCTACGAGCAGTACTTC	CASSAGQGAYEQYF
TRBJ2-1	TRBD2	TRBV7-8	-	TGTGCCAGCATCCAGAGCGGGGGTAGTAGGGATGAGCAGTTCTTC	CASIQSGGSRDEQFF
TRBJ1-1	-	TRBV28	once	TGTGCCAGCAGTCGTCCAGGGTTGAACACTGAAGCTTTCTTT	CASSRPGLNTEAFF
TRBJ2-1	TRBD1	TRBV27	-	TGTGCCAGCAGCAGGCCGGGACAGGGGGCCTACAATGAGCAGTTCTTC	CASSRPGQGAYNEQFF
TRBJ1-2	TRBD1	TRBV5-6	-	TGTGCCAGCAGCTTGTGGACAGGGCAGAGCTATGGCTACACCTTC	CASSLWTGQSYGYTF
TRBJ1-1	-	TRBV4-1	few	TGCGCCAGCAGCTCCCCGGGAGGTTCAGTGAACACTGAAGCTTTCTTT	CASSSPGGSVNTEAFF
TRBJ2-5	TRBD1	TRBV7-8	once	TGTGCCAGCAGCCCATACTCAAGATTTACGGGACAGCTAACAGAGACCCAGTACTTC	CASSPYSRFTGQLTETQYF
TRBJ2-7	TRBD2	TRBV4-1	-	TGCGCCAGCAGCCAAGTCCTAGCGGACTACGAGCAGTACTTC	CASSQVLADYEQYF
TRBJ1-5	-	TRBV2	few	TGTGCCAGCAGTGAACGAGGGATGAGGCAGCCCCAGCATTTT	CASSERGMRQPQHF
TRBJ1-5	-	TRBV19	-	TGTGCCAGTAGTATGGGGGCCGGAGATCAGCCCCAGCATTTT	CASSMGAGDQPQHF
TRBJ2-7	TRBD1	TRBV5-4	-	TGTGCCAGCAGCTTCCGGGACAGAGTCTACGAGCAGTACTTC	CASSFRDRVYEQYF
TRBJ1-1	-	TRBV19	-	TGTGCCAGTAGTGAACCGGGACAATCGAACACTGAAGCTTTCTTT	CASSEPGQSNTEAFF
TRBJ2-1	TRBD2	TRBV2	-	TGTGCCAGAAAACTAGCGGGAGTGGGAAATGAGCAGTTCTTC	CARKLAGVGNEQFF
TRBJ2-1	TRBD1	TRBV4-1	-	TGCGCCAGCAGCCAAGATTGGACAGGGGCGGGCAATGAGCAGTTCTTC	CASSQDWTGAGNEQFF
TRBJ1-2	-	TRBV18	-	TGTGCCAGCTCACCACCTAACAGGGCCCACTATGGCTACACCTTC	CASSPPNRAHYGYTF
TRBJ1-2	-	TRBV30	-	TGTGCCTGGACAGTTAACTATGGCTACACCTTC	CAWTVNYGYTF